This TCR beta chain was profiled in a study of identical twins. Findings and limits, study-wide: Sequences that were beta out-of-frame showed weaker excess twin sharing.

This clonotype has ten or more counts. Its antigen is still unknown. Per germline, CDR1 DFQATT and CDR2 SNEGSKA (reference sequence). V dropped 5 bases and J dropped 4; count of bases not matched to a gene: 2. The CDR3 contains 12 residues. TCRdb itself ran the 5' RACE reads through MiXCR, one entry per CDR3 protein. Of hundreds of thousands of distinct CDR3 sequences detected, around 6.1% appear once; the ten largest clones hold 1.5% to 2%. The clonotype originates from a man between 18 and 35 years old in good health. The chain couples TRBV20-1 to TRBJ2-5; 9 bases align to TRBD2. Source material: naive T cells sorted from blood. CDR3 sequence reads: CSAVLAGETQYF. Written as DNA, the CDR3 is TGCAGTGCTGTACTAGCGGGAGAGACCCAGTACTTC.